The T cell receptor (beta chain) under discussion was sequenced for a study of T cells expressing NK-cell markers (dated by TCRdb to between 2020 and 2021). Some background on the complete study: In sorted CD3+CD56+NKG2C+, CD3+CD56+NKG2C- and CD3+CD56-NKG2C+ T-cell subsets from 7 to 9 donors, TCR beta-chain repertoires were profiled. Among the eight sequenced donors, only one was HCMV-seronegative, while the other seven were HCMV-seropositive. The eight sequenced donors were randomly selected healthy volunteers, three men and five women. Illumina HiSeq 2000/2500, MiSeq or NextSeq was used to sequence libraries as 2 x 150 bp reads.

Notes on this clonotype: The antigen it recognizes is unknown.

This sample was sequenced with an Illumina HiSeq 2000. TCR beta cDNA libraries were made by 5'RACE template switching that added a universal primer site and unique molecular identifiers. cDNA synthesis was primed from the TCR beta constant segment, followed by two successive PCR amplification steps. In the paper's pipeline: MIGEC was used to demultiplex reads and group the reads by UMI, and MiTCR was used to assemble and quantify clonotypes. Only TCR cDNA sequences supported by at least two reads were kept to exclude erroneous sequences. The tcR package was used for downstream repertoire analysis, and clonotypes were matched across fractions by CDR3 nucleotide sequence plus V segment. Antigen specificity was annotated against VDJdb with VDJmatch, allowing one amino acid substitution in CDR3. The reads, reprocessed by TCRdb, yield one row per CDR3 protein sequence and no DNA. TCRdb assigned the V and J calls; the authors' analysis was not used. The sample table holds 130,000 to 150,000 distinct CDR3 sequences. The ten largest clones add up to approximately 12% of the sample.

What the work shows at the level of the full study, not this receptor alone: In six donors, the dominant CD3+CD56+NKG2C+ clonotypes were among the top 10 CD8+ clonotypes and accounted for 1.0-7.0% of CD8+ T cells. Those dominant clonotypes were again the most abundant among CD3+CD56-NKG2C+ cells in several donors, at roughly 25-65%. It remained unclear whether the expanded NKG2C-expressing T cell clones were specific for HCMV antigens.

The germline V gene yields SGHRS for CDR1 and YFSETQ for CDR2. Spanning cysteine to phenylalanine, the CDR3 consists of 18 amino acids. A DNA sequence was not provided. HCMV serostatus was determined by detecting HCMV-specific IgG in serum with a commercial ELISA kit. Ficoll density gradient centrifugation was used to isolate peripheral blood mononuclear cells from blood. The sequence was obtained from a man between 18 and 29 years old in good health. Donor details come from another sample of the same person, matched by shared clones. The specimen was blood T cells: a sorted CD56 or NKG2C T cell subset, CD4+ or CD8+ T cells, or bulk PBMC T cells (not recorded which). The chain couples TRBV5-1 to TRBJ1-1. The CDR3 reads CASSLLTSGDRAWTEAFF.